One and the same sample provided the 21 T cell receptor beta chains below, sequenced in a study of CD4 and CD8 cells across lung adenocarcinoma regions. TCRdb ran MiXCR on the PCR reads and lists one entry per CDR3 protein. In the table there are around 9,700 distinct CDR3 sequences, 50% to 65% of which are singletons. The sample was CD4+ T cells from the center of a lung tumor. The receptor source for this set is a male donor with lung adenocarcinoma. The CD4 and CD8 labels of this study may be unreliable.

This clonotype has at least ten counts. The genes are TRBV28 and TRBJ1-2; the D is unclear. This CDR3 is 13 amino acids long. In germline, CDR1 is MDHEN, CDR2 SYDVKM. V lost 6 bases to trimming and J lost 5 bases, with 13 bases between them. The DNA of the CDR3 is TGTGCCAGCAGAGCTAGGAGATATTATGGCTACACCTTC. Its protein is CASRARRYYGYTF.

By sample fraction, this clonotype is large. V and J are TRBV6-6 and TRBJ2-5; tentative D call: TRBD1 (8 bases). The J call may be faulty, since TRBJ2-7 better matches the DNA end. The CDR3 runs 13 residues. CDR1 and CDR2 from the germline V gene are MNHNY and SVGAGI (reference sequence). The CDR3 DNA reads as TGTGCCAGCGGGAGGGGACAGGAGTACGAGCAGTACTTC. Protein sequence: CASGRGQEYEQYF.

The chain recombines TRBV10-1 with TRBJ2-5; D is perhaps TRBD1 or TRBD2 (5 bases each). V was clipped by 8 bases and J by 10 bases, with 23 bases between them. CDR1 is WNHNN and CDR2 is SYGVQD in the germline V gene (reference sequence). This CDR3 is 14 amino acids long. Here the CDR3 reads CASYRDGDQNIQYF. The CDR3 coding sequence is TGCGCCAGCTACCGGGACGGTGACCAAAACATCCAGTACTTC.

This clonotype was counted ten times or more. This chain links TRBV7-2 with TRBJ2-1; weak D call: TRBD1 (5 bases). There are 16 residues in the CDR3. V was clipped by 4 bases and J by 7 bases, with 20 bases between them. The V gene's germline CDR1 is SGHTA and CDR2 FQGNSA. The CDR3 DNA follows: TGTGCCAGCAGCTCCCTCACCTCGGACAAACTAAATGAGCAGTTCTTC. This sequence encodes CASSSLTSDKLNEQFF.

The V call is TRBV6-1, the J call TRBJ2-2; 8 bases fit TRBD2. Unmatched junction bases numbered 11, after V lost 8 bases and J lost 6 bases. CDR3 length equals 15 residues. Germline V gene data show CDR1 as MNHNS and CDR2 as SASEGT. This chain's CDR3 is CASDDAGGGAGELFF. CDR3 sequence (DNA): TGTGCCAGCGATGACGCGGGAGGTGGGGCCGGGGAGCTGTTTTTT.

This clonotype was counted ten times or more. The CDR3 DNA follows: TGTGCCAGCACCCCCACCGCGGCGGAGACCCAGTACTTC. Translating it yields CASTPTAAETQYF. The chain joins TRBV6-2 or TRBV6-3 to TRBJ2-5, with unresolved D. The germline gives CDR1 MNHEY, CDR2 SVGEGT. The CDR3 sequence is 13 residues long. V was clipped by 7 bases and J by 5 bases, with 14 bases between them.

The V and J genes are TRBV12-3 or TRBV12-4 and TRBJ1-2; a weak D match, TRBD1 (6 bases). Trimming left V 3 bases short and J 4 bases short, with 9 bases between. The CDR3 has 13 amino acids. The CDR3 DNA is TGTGCCAGCAGTTTCAGGGGCGGCTATGGCTACACCTTC. This translates into CASSFRGGYGYTF.

The chain recombines TRBV11-3 with TRBJ2-5; no reliable D call. The DNA end is a closer match to TRBJ2-7, so the J assignment may be wrong. CDR3 length: 15 amino acids. The germline V gene encodes CDR1 SGHNT and CDR2 YENEEA. The CDR3 DNA is TGTGCCAGCAGCTTAGATCTGAGGCTTACATACGAGCAGTACTTC. It codes for CASSLDLRLTYEQYF.

This clonotype was seen a single time. The chain uses TRBV6-1 and TRBJ2-6; 11 bases agree with TRBD1. Germline-derived CDR1 and CDR2 are MNHNS and SASEGT. Trimming took 6 bases from V and 0 from J; bases not matched to a gene: 7. The CDR3 sequence is 18 residues long. The DNA for the CDR3 is TGTGCCAGCAGCAGAGCCGGGACAGGGGGCTCTGGGGCCAACGTCCTGACTTTC. It translates to CASSRAGTGGSGANVLTF.

The chain couples TRBV10-2 to TRBJ2-4; no definite D call. Trimming removed 4 bases at V and 8 bases at J, with 12 bases between. Germline CDR1 reads WSHSY; CDR2 reads SAAADI. This CDR3 is built from 13 residues. The CDR3 DNA follows: TGCGCCAGCAGTGTCATCGCTGGGGACATTCAGTACTTC. Translating it yields CASSVIAGDIQYF.

This sequence joins TRBV10-3 and TRBJ2-3; TRBD2 matches 8 bases. Germline V CDR1 and CDR2: ENHRY, SYGVKD. J lost 12 bases, V lost 2 bases, and 22 bases had no gene match. This CDR3 region has 18 residues. The CDR3 sequence is CAISEEVAGGGGTETQYF. The CDR3 coding sequence is TGTGCCATCAGTGAGGAGGTGGCCGGGGGGGGTGGCACAGAGACCCAGTATTTT.

CDR3 loop: CASSPRQAYEQYF. The CDR3 DNA follows: TGTGCCAGCAGTCCGCGACAGGCCTACGAGCAGTACTTC. J is TRBJ2-5 and V is TRBV27; a possible D gene is TRBD1 (6 bases). Near its end, the DNA agrees better with TRBJ2-7, so the J call may be wrong. CDR3 length equals 13 residues. The germline V gene has CDR1 MNHEY and CDR2 SMNVEV (reference sequence).

This clonotype came up once. The rearrangement joins TRBV6-1 to TRBJ2-3; 8 nucleotides agree with TRBD2. V shed 7 bases and J 12 bases; nucleotides not matched to a gene: 30. Germline loops: CDR1 MNHNS, CDR2 SASEGT. This CDR3 comprises 19 residues. This chain's CDR3 is CASTSAGGAGISSKETQYF. The CDR3 DNA follows: TGTGCCAGCACCTCCGCGGGGGGAGCGGGGATAAGTAGCAAAGAGACCCAGTATTTT.

This clonotype has ten or more counts. This chain joins TRBV12-3 or TRBV12-4 and TRBJ2-5; no reliable D call. This CDR3 has 13 amino acids. V lost 2 bases and J lost 5, with 9 bases in between. Here the CDR3 reads CASSLSPLETQYF. The CDR3 DNA sequence: TGTGCCAGCAGTTTATCCCCCTTGGAGACCCAGTACTTC.

V and J are TRBV6-5 and TRBJ1-3; D gene ambiguous. V was clipped by 2 bases and J by 0 bases, with 14 bases between them. CDR1 is MNHEY and CDR2 is SVGAGI in the germline V gene. The CDR3 extends over 17 amino acids. In DNA, the CDR3 is TGTGCCAGCAGTTACACCCCGACTAAGAGCTCTGGAAACACCATATATTTT. It specifies CASSYTPTKSSGNTIYF.

The chain links TRBV20-1 to TRBJ2-1, with 14 bases that match TRBD2. The DNA end lines up better with TRBJ2-5; the J call may be wrong. The CDR3 runs 14 residues. CDR1 and CDR2 from the germline V gene are DFQATT and SNEGSKA (reference sequence). CDR3 residues: CSAPGLAGVETQYF. Here the CDR3 DNA reads TGCAGTGCCCCGGGACTAGCGGGGGTGGAGACCCAGTACTTC.

Regarding this clonotype: A read error is possible here, since a much larger clone lies one base away. V is TRBV6-4 and J is TRBJ2-1; no firm D call. V was pared by 1 base and J by 13 bases, with 20 bases between. Germline CDR1 reads MRHNA; CDR2 reads SNTAGT. The CDR3 has 15 amino acids. CDR3 in DNA: TGTGCCAGCAGTGACTTTGCAGGAACACAAGAGACCCAGTTCTTC. Protein: CASSDFAGTQETQFF.

This clonotype is labeled as medium-sized. V gene TRBV7-2 combines with J gene TRBJ2-5, with TRBD2 matching over 8 bases. Germline V lookup: CDR1 SGHTA, CDR2 FQGNSA. V was clipped by 6 bases and J by 2 bases; unmatched bases: 2. The CDR3 has 13 amino acids. CDR3 protein: CASRGGGQETQYF. CDR3 coding DNA: TGTGCCAGCAGAGGCGGGGGGCAAGAGACCCAGTACTTC.

The chain employs TRBV27 and TRBJ2-7, with D perhaps TRBD1 (5 bases). Trimming took off 1 base at V and 2 bases at J, with 9 bases between the two ends. The germline gives CDR1 MNHEY, CDR2 SMNVEV (reference sequence). The CDR3 runs 14 residues. CDR3 protein: CASSLWGSAYEQYF. DNA for the CDR3: TGTGCCAGCAGTTTATGGGGCAGCGCCTACGAGCAGTACTTC.

Concerning this clonotype itself: A read error may produce the germline difference seen at one junction end. The chain is built from TRBV6-5 and TRBJ2-3; D perhaps matches TRBD2 (7 bases). This CDR3 comprises 19 residues. Looked up from germline, CDR1 is MNHEY and CDR2 is SVGAGI. CDR3 sequence (DNA): TGTGCCAGCGGTTCCTGCGGACTAGTGGGGGGGCGACACCCAGATACGCAGTACTTT. It translates to CASGSCGLVGGRHPDTQYF.

By proportion, this clonotype is medium-sized. This rearrangement joins TRBV6-1 to TRBJ2-1; 7 bases align to TRBD2. J gave up 3 bases and V 4 bases, and 3 bases lay outside the gene matches. CDR1 is MNHNS, CDR2 SASEGT, per germline. The CDR3 has 14 residues. The CDR3 nucleotides are TGTGCCAGCAGTGGCGGGACTAACTACAATGAGCAGTTCTTC. This translates into CASSGGTNYNEQFF.